One and the same sample provided the 18 T cell receptor beta chains below, sequenced in a study of circulating tumor DNA in untreated peripheral T-cell lymphoma. Produced via immunoSEQ multiplex PCR; TCRdb's table is partial and in-frame only. The sample shows several thousand clones, 65% to 85% of them seen only once. Sequences were obtained from tumor tissue. Source of these receptors: a human donor with peripheral T-cell lymphoma.

The rearrangement uses TRBV2 and TRBJ1-5; no clear D gene. V was pared by 3 bases and J by 7 bases, with 25 bases between. Looked up from germline, CDR1 is SNHLY and CDR2 is FYNNEI. CDR3 length equals 18 residues. The CDR3 is CASSDKTTSPSPRQPQHF. Here the CDR3 DNA reads TGTGCCAGCAGTGATAAGACGACGTCTCCGTCCCCGAGGCAGCCCCAGCATTTT.

The J gene is TRBJ2-7, the V gene TRBV5-1; 8 bases agree with TRBD1. Germline CDR1 and CDR2: SGHRS and YFSETQ. CDR3 length: 15 amino acids. V was pared by 4 bases and J by 2 bases, with 8 bases of the junction left unmatched. This chain's CDR3 is CASSPRQGSTYEQYF. The DNA for the CDR3 is TGCGCCAGCAGCCCTCGACAGGGGAGCACCTACGAGCAGTACTTC. Supplemented by reference TRBV5-1 and TRBJ2-7, the full variable domain reads KAGVTQTPRYLIKTRGQQVTLSCSPISGHRSVSWYQQTPGQGLQFLFEYFSETQRNKGNFPGRFSGRQFSNSRSEMNVSTLELGDSALYLCASSPRQGSTYEQYFGPGTRLTVT.

This clone has more than one count but fewer than ten. J is TRBJ2-1 and V is TRBV19, with D maybe TRBD2 (6 bases). V dropped 1 base and J dropped 9 bases, with 19 bases sitting between them. This CDR3 is 16 amino acids long. CDR1 LNHDA and CDR2 SQIVND come from the germline V gene (reference sequence). The CDR3 protein is CASSIGWRVQAGEQFF. The CDR3 DNA sequence: TGTGCCAGTAGTATAGGGTGGAGGGTACAGGCTGGTGAGCAGTTCTTC.

This rearrangement joins TRBV7-5 to TRBJ1-4; the D call in the table, TRBD1, was not verified against the DNA. TRBV7-5 counts as a pseudogene. The CDR3 spans 15 residues. This CDR3 reads CASSINSLYNEKLFF. CDR3 in DNA: TGTGCCAGCAGCATCAACAGCCTCTATAATGAAAAACTGTTTTTT.

This sequence joins TRBV30 and TRBJ1-1; TRBD1 is a possible D gene (5 bases). Germline CDR1 is GTSNPN and CDR2 is SVGIG (reference sequence). Trimming removed 4 bases at V and 4 bases at J, with 13 bases between. The CDR3 has 13 residues. The CDR3 nucleotides are TGTGCCTGGACTCGCGGTGGGGGCACTGAAGCTTTCTTT. Translating gives CAWTRGGGTEAFF.

This clone was seen only a few times. CDR3 coding DNA: TGTGCCAGCAGTGTGGGACAGGGCGTACAGCCCCAGCATTTT. This encodes CASSVGQGVQPQHF. This chain connects TRBV6-8 to TRBJ1-5; 9 bases map to TRBD1. The ends lost 5 bases at V and 7 bases at J; junction bases unmatched: 6. The CDR3 contains 14 residues. Germline-derived CDR1 and CDR2 are MNHGY and SAAAGT.

This chain uses TRBV6-7 with TRBJ1-1; D is unresolved. TRBV6-7 is an open reading frame whose function is uncertain. CDR3 size: 12 residues. The V end lost 4 bases, the J end lost 2 bases, and 5 bases lay between the germline ends. The CDR3 sequence is CASSFANTEAFF. CDR3 bases: TGTGCCAGCAGTTTTGCCAACACTGAAGCTTTCTTT.

CDR3: CASSPGTASQPQHF. CDR3 in DNA: TGTGCCAGCAGCCCCGGGACAGCATCTCAGCCCCAGCATTTT. This chain links TRBV6-8 with TRBJ1-5; 7 bases align to TRBD1. Trimming took 6 bases from V and 6 from J; bases not matched to a gene: 8. The CDR3 loop spans 14 amino acids. The germline V gene has CDR1 MNHGY and CDR2 SAAAGT.

J is TRBJ2-7 and V is TRBV12-5; 7 bases agree with TRBD1. Germline V CDR1 and CDR2: LGHNT, FRNRAP. Germline trimming cut 1 base from V and 4 bases from J; bases unmatched to any gene: 7. The CDR3 extends over 15 amino acids. CDR3 nucleotide sequence: TGTGCTAGTGGTTTGGCCGGGACAGCTGGGTACGAGCAGTACTTC. This translates into CASGLAGTAGYEQYF.

Only a few counts were recorded for this clone. The V gene is TRBV29-1, the J gene TRBJ2-1; 8 positions match TRBD1. The germline gives CDR1 SQVTM, CDR2 ANQGSEA. This CDR3 comprises 16 residues. The V gene end was trimmed by 6 bases and the J gene end by 1 base; junction bases not matched to a gene: 11. CDR3 in amino acids: CSVADRGHYSYNEQFF. The DNA for the CDR3 is TGCAGCGTCGCCGACAGGGGCCACTATTCCTACAATGAGCAGTTCTTC.

This sequence joins TRBV15 and TRBJ1-1; D is undetermined. The V end lost 1 base, the J end lost 4 bases, and 10 bases lay between the germline ends. CDR3 length: 14 residues. The germline V gene encodes CDR1 LNHNV and CDR2 YYDKDF (reference sequence). CDR3 coding DNA: TGTGCCACCAGCAGAGGTGGCGGACGCACTGAAGCTTTCTTT. Amino acid sequence: CATSRGGGRTEAFF.

The CDR3 region has the DNA TGTGCCTGGAGTGTACTCCTGGGCACTGAAGCTTTCTTT. Its translation: CAWSVLLGTEAFF. The chain employs TRBV30 and TRBJ1-1, with D unclear. Germline V gene data show CDR1 as GTSNPN and CDR2 as SVGIG (reference sequence). The CDR3 covers 13 residues. The ends were cut back, 0 bases at V and 4 bases at J, with 9 bases in the middle. Supplemented by reference TRBV30 and TRBJ1-1, the full variable domain reads SQTIHQWPATLVQPVGSPLSLECTVEGTSNPNLYWYRQAAGRGLQLLFYSVGIGQISSEVPQNLSASRPQDRQFILSSKKLLLSDSGFYLCAWSVLLGTEAFFGQGTRLTVV.

The V and J genes are TRBV6-8 and TRBJ1-6, with 10 bases aligning to TRBD1. Looked up from germline, CDR1 is MNHGY and CDR2 is SAAAGT. This CDR3 has 18 amino acids. V lost 9 bases, J lost 7 bases, and 18 bases stayed unmatched. DNA of the CDR3: TGTGCCAGTTATGGACAGGGGGAATCGCTTGCGGGGAATTCACCCCTCCACTTT. Its translation is CASYGQGESLAGNSPLHF.

The rearrangement joins TRBV6-9 to TRBJ2-7; 8 nucleotides agree with TRBD1. In germline, CDR1 is MNHGY, CDR2 SVAAGI. The CDR3 length is 14 residues. The V gene end was trimmed by 6 bases and the J gene end by 2 bases; junction bases not matched to a gene: 6. CDR3 DNA sequence: TGTGCCAGCAGCCCGGGACAGGAAGCCTACGAGCAGTACTTC. Its protein is CASSPGQEAYEQYF.

J is TRBJ1-1 and V is TRBV11-1; D is unclear. V shed 5 bases and J shed 3 bases, with 22 bases lying between them. This CDR3 is 17 amino acids long. Germline CDR1 SGHAT, CDR2 FQDESV (reference sequence). The CDR3 region is CASSPSRGGISYTEAFF. CDR3 nucleotides: TGTGCCAGCAGCCCTAGCCGAGGCGGAATATCTTACACTGAAGCTTTCTTT.

The rearrangement joins TRBV11-3 to TRBJ2-6; D uncertain. The germline V and J ends were trimmed by 5 bases and 0 bases, with 14 bases remaining between them. The CDR3 runs to 17 residues. CDR1 is SGHNT, CDR2 YENEEA, per germline. Here the CDR3 reads CASSPRLLSSGANVLTF. The CDR3 coding sequence is TGTGCCAGCAGCCCGAGATTACTATCCTCTGGGGCCAACGTCCTGACTTTC. The whole variable domain, remainder taken from reference TRBV11-3 and TRBJ2-6, is EAGVVQSPRYKIIEKKQPVAFWCNPISGHNTLYWYLQNLGQGPELLIRYENEEAVDDSQLPKDRFSAERLKGVDSTLKIQPAELGDSAVYLCASSPRLLSSGANVLTFGAGSRLTVL.

This clone was seen only a few times. Mismatch with germline at one junction end may stem from a read error. The chain uses TRBV29-1 and TRBJ1-5; no definite D call. The V gene's germline CDR1 is SQVTM and CDR2 ANQGSEA. The CDR3 has 14 amino acids. The CDR3 sequence is CSVSLWATNQLQHF. DNA of the CDR3: TGCAGCGTTTCTCTGTGGGCTACCAATCAGCTCCAGCATTTT.

The V and J genes are TRBV11-3 and TRBJ2-7; tentatively, D is TRBD2 (5 bases). Germline CDR1 is SGHNT and CDR2 is YENEEA. The CDR3 is 16 amino acids. V lost 5 bases to trimming and J lost 3 bases, with 20 bases between them. The CDR3 nucleotides read TGTGCCAGCAGCCCCCGGCGTGCTAGCCGCGACTACGAGCAGTACTTC. Protein: CASSPRRASRDYEQYF.